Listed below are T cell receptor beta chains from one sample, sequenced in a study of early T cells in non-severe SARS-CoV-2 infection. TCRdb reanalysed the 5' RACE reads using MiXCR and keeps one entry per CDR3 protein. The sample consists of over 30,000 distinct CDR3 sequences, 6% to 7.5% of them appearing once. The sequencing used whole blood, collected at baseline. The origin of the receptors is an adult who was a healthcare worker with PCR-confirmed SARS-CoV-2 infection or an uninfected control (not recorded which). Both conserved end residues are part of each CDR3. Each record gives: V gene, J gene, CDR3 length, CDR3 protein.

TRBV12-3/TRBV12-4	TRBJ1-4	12	CASSFETEKLFF
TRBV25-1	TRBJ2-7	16	CASSEWGTGLTYEQYF
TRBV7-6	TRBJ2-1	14	CASSRGLAGGGQFF
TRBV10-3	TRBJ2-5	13	CAISETGFETQYF
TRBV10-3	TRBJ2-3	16	CAISEPLAGAADTQYF
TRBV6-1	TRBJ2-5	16	CASSETPSGIQETQYF
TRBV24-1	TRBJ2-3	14	CATSGQGFTDTQYF
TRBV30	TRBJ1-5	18	CAWSIDRGIETSNQPQHF
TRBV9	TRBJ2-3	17	CASSAPPSLKRTDTQYF
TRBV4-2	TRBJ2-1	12	CASSEAAGEQFF
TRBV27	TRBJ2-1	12	CATRGIRNEQFF
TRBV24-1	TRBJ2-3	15	CATSDTGELTDTQYF
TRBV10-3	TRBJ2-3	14	CAISDVVGTDTQYF
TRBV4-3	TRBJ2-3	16	CASSQGLAGELDTQYF
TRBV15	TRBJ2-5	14	CATSPTGRLETQYF
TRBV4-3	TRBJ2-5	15	CASSQDFSRGETQYF
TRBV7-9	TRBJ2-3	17	CASSLEGGWNSTDTQYF
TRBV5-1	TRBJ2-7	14	CASSLAPDLYEQYF
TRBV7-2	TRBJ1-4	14	CASSQTGINEKLFF
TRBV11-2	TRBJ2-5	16	CASSKLTGGRQETQYF
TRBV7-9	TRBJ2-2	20	CASSLRPRGAKVLFTGELFF
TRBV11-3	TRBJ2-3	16	CASGQTSGSSTDTQYF
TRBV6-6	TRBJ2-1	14	CASSYGGPISEQFF
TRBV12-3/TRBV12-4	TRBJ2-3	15	CASSPQREGPDTQYF
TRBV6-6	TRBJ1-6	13	CASSYSTNSPLHF
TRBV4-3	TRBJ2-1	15	CASSGSGAPYNEQFF
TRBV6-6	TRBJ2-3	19	CASAKQLDQVGSGSDTQYF
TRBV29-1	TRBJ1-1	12	CSVLYGNTEAFF
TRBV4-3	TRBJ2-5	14	CASSQTGRRETQYF
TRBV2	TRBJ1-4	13	CASQLATNEKLFF
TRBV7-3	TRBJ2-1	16	CASSLTTSGRVNEQFF
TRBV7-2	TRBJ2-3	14	CASSLGLSTDTQYF
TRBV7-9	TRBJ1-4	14	CASSDDTEQVNIAF
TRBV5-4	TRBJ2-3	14	CASSFWDYTDTQYF
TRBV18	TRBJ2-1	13	CASSPTRDNEQFF
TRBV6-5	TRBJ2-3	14	CASHRTGRTDTQYF
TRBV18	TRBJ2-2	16	CASSERSPANTGELFF
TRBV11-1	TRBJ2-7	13	CASSFDRTYEQYF
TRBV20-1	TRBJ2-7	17	CSARDRFRDTYSYEQYF
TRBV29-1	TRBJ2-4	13	CSVEVTGENIQYF
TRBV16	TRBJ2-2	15	CASSPDRVNTGELFF
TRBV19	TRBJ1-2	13	CASTTTGTYGYTF
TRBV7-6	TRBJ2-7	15	CASSASLDRVAEQYF
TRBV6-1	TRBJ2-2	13	CASSEISTGELFF
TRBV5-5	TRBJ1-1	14	CASSKQGADTEAFF
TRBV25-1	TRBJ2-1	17	CASRGQGGLSPLNEQFF
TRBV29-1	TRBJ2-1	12	CSVLADNNEQFF
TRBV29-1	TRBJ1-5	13	CSAITTGDQPQHF
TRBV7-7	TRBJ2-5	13	CASSLGIQETQYF
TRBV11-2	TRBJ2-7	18	CASSLVGLSGVHPYEQYF
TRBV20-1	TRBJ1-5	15	CSDTIPRDLGQPQHF
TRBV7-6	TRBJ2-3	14	CASSSGRGTDTQYF
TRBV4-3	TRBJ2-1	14	CASSQGLAPNEQFF
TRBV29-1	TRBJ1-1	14	CSVGTGRESTEAFF
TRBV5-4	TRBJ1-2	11	CASRANYGYTF